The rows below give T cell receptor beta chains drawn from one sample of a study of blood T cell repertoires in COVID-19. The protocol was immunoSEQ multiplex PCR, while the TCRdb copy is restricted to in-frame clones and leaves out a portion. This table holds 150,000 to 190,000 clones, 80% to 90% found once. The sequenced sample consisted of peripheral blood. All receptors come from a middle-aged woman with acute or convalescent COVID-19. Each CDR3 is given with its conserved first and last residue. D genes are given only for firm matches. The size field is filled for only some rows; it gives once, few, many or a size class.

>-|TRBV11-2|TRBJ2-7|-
TGTGCCAGCAGCTTAGGTGGCATACACTCCTACGAGCAGTACTTC
CASSLGGIHSYEQYF
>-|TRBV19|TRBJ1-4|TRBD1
TGTGCCAGTCGGACAGGGGGACCTGAAAAACTGTTTTTT
CASRTGGPEKLFF
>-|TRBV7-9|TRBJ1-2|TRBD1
TGTGCCAGCAGCACAGAAACCGGGACAGTTAGCTATGGCTACACCTTC
CASSTETGTVSYGYTF
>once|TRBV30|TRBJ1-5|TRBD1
TGTGCCTGGAGTCCGGGACAGGGTGGACAGCCCCAGCATTTT
CAWSPGQGGQPQHF
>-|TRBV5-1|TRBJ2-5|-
TGCGCCAGCAGCTTTTCGGAGACCCAGTACTTC
CASSFSETQYF
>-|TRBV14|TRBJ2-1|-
TGTGCCAGCAGCCAATGGGGGGAAATCTACAATGAGCGGTTCTTC
CASSQWGEIYNERFF
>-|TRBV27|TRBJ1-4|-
TGTGCCAGCAGTTCCAGAACGTATGAAAAACTGTTTTTT
CASSSRTYEKLFF
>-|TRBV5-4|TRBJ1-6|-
TGTGCCAGCAGCTTGAACCAGGGGAATTCACCCCTCCACTTT
CASSLNQGNSPLHF
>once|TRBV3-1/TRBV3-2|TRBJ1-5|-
TGTGCCAGCAGCCAAGATAACAGGGACGACAATCAGCCCCAGCATTTT
CASSQDNRDDNQPQHF
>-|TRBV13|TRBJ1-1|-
TGTGCCAGCAGCTCGTCCCGGGACTTGAACACTGAAGCTTTCTTT
CASSSSRDLNTEAFF
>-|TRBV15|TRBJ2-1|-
TGTGCCACCAGCAGAGATCTTGGGGAGCCGGAGCGGAATGAGCAGTTCTTC
CATSRDLGEPERNEQFF
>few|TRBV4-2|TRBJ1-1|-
TGTGCCAGCAGCCAAGACGGTAAGAACACTGAAGCTTTCTTT
CASSQDGKNTEAFF
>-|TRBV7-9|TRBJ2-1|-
TGTGCCAGCAGCTCGGCCTGGGTAGCGGACAATGAGCAGTTCTTC
CASSSAWVADNEQFF
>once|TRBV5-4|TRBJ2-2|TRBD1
TGTGCCAGCAGCTGGGACAGGGGGTCCGGGGAGCTGTTTTTT
CASSWDRGSGELFF
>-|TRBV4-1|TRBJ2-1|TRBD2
TGCGCCAGCAGCCAAGAGCTAGCGGCGAGGGTCAATGAGCAGTTCTTC
CASSQELAARVNEQFF
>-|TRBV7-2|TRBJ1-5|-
TGTGCCAGCAGCTCCACGACGGGAAAGGGTCAGCCCCAGCATTTT
CASSSTTGKGQPQHF
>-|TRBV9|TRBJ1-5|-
TGTGCCAGCAGCGTAGCGGCGGGTCCTCAGCCCCAGCATTTT
CASSVAAGPQPQHF
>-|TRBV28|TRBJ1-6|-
TGTGCCAGCAGTCCTATTGAGGGGGTACGGGATTCACCCCTCCACTTT
CASSPIEGVRDSPLHF
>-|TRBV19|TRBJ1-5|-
TGTGCCAGTAGTCCAAGCTCCGGGGTTCAGCCCCAGCATTTT
CASSPSSGVQPQHF
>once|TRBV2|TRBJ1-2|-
TGTGCCAGCAGTGACACGGAGTATAGTGGCTACACCTTC
CASSDTEYSGYTF
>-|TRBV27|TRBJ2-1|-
TGTGCCAGCAGTTCGGACAGCAATGAGCAGTTCTTC
CASSSDSNEQFF
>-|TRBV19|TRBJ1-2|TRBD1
TGTGCCAGTAGTATAGGCCAGGGGGGCTATGGCTACACCTTC
CASSIGQGGYGYTF
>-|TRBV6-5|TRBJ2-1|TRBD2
TGTGCCAGCACTCTAGCGGGGGGGGGTGAGCAGTTCTTC
CASTLAGGGEQFF